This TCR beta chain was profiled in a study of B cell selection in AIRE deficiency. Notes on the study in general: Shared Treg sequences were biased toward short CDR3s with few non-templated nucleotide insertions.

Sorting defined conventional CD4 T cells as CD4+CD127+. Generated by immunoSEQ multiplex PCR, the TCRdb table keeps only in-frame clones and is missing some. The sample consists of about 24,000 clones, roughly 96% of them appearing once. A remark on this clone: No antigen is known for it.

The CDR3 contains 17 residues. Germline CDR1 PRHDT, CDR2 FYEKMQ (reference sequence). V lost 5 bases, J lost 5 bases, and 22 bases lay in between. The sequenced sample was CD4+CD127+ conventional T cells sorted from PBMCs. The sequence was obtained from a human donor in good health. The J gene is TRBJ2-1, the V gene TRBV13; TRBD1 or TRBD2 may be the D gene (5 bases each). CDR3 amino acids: CASSPTWDPRGHNEQFF. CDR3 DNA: TGTGCCAGCAGCCCCACTTGGGACCCCCGGGGCCACAATGAGCAGTTCTTC.